Reported below is one T cell receptor beta chain. Its antigen is unknown. This record belongs to a study of CD8+CD57+ T cells in acquired aplastic anemia. Study in general: Average DNA yield from sorted CD4+ and CD8+ cells was around 3.2 ug.

Only patients with CD8+CD57+ cell expansion on flow cytometry were chosen for sequencing. The V end was cut by 3 bases, the J end by 6 bases, with 14 bases between. The CDR3 is made up of 15 amino acids. Germline CDR1 is SGHAT and CDR2 is FQDESV (reference sequence). Genomic DNA, the template, was used for profiling of the TCR beta VDJ and CDR3. TCRdb reprocessed the reads via MiXCR and lists one record per CDR3 protein. This table holds around 160,000 distinct CDR3 sequences, 40% to 50% found once. Overall study results and limits: A set of some 28 CD8+ CDR3 sequences was shared between patients and controls, and these sequences appeared highly expressed in patients.

The rearrangement links TRBV11-1 to TRBJ2-2; the D call may be TRBD1 or TRBD2 (7 bases each). This sequence was found in a human donor with aplastic anemia. Sequencing input: sorted CD4+, CD8+, or CD8+CD57+ T cells (not recorded which) from PBMCs. The CDR3 region is CASSFHRGGAGELFF. CDR3 in DNA: TGTGCCAGCAGCTTTCACAGGGGAGGGGCCGGGGAGCTGTTTTTT. Looking up the rest from reference TRBV11-1 and TRBJ2-2 gives the full variable domain: EAEVAQSPRYKITEKSQAVAFWCDPISGHATLYWYRQILGQGPELLVQFQDESVVDDSQLPKDRFSAERLKGVDSTLKIQPAELGDSAMYLCASSFHRGGAGELFFGEGSRLTVL.